Here is one TCR beta chain with its context. What it recognizes is unknown. The record originates from a study of CD8 T cells in Susac syndrome. The overall study: There were Susac syndrome patients who were therapy-naive at blood draw, others on corticosteroids, and others on intravenous immunoglobulin alone. Study findings and constraints: Among active patients and in TEMRA cells, CD8+ clonal expansion in Susac reached its peak. Within total CD8+ repertoires, roughly 17 Susac-specific public clones were found, and within CD8+ TEMRA repertoires, about 5.

Random hexamers primed reverse transcription of 0.5 to 1 ug RNA. TCRdb fed the immunoSEQ multiplex PCR reads into MiXCR, producing one record per CDR3 protein. The table lists some 120,000 distinct CDR3 sequences, more than 90% of them singletons, with less than 0.25% in the top ten. The sequenced material came from CD8+ T cells from PBMCs. This sequence originates from a human donor with Susac syndrome.

The CDR3 loop is CASSGGQTNTEAFF. CDR3 bases: TGTGCCAGCAGCGGGGGACAGACGAACACTGAAGCTTTCTTT. The rearrangement joins TRBV9 to TRBJ1-1; 7 bases fit TRBD1. This CDR3 is 14 amino acids long. V dropped 3 bases and J dropped 1; count of bases not matched to a gene: 3. The germline V gene has CDR1 SGDLS and CDR2 YYNGEE.